The T cell receptor beta chain under discussion was sequenced for a study of CD8+ T cells in alopecia areata. Once RNA had been extracted, it was reverse transcribed into cDNA to act as the sequencing template. Repertoires were generated with immunoSEQ multiplex PCR, while TCRdb's copy carries only in-frame clones and drops some. The sample has 79,000 or so clones; about 71% are singletons. This clone was detected a few times. The sample's treatment: oral pan-JAK inhibitor, 5-10 mg twice daily. Germline loops: CDR1 LNHNV, CDR2 YYDKDF (reference sequence). The CDR3 covers 17 residues. Trimming cost V 3 bases and J 4 bases, with 19 bases left between them.

Material: CD8+ T cells sorted from blood, obtained at week 24, from a patient treated with tofacitinib. The gene calls are TRBV15 and TRBJ2-1, with D possibly called TRBD1 or TRBD2 (5 bases each). This clonotype originated in a human donor with alopecia areata. CDR3 in amino acids: CATSRGPGTHMYNEQFF. The CDR3 region has the DNA TGTGCCACCAGCAGGGGTCCCGGGACCCATATGTACAATGAGCAGTTCTTC.